The 18 T cell receptor beta chains in this list originate from one sample, sequenced in a study of T-cell reconstitution after alpha-beta-depleted transplantation in children. For TCRbeta, the library was prepared with unique molecular identifiers. From the PCR reads, TCRdb called clonotypes with MiXCR, one entry per CDR3 protein. The profile covers some 600,000 distinct CDR3 sequences, with under 15% appearing a single time and 2% to 2.5% taken by the ten largest. The sample in question was PBMCs, mostly from graft donor cells, obtained 360 days after TCRalphabeta/CD19-depleted stem cell transplant. The receptors shown here come from a male patient aged 10 to 17 who had a stem cell transplant for acute myeloid leukemia, so the T cells may come from the graft donor.

This clonotype was counted between two and nine times. The genes are TRBV28 and TRBJ2-7; a possible D gene is TRBD2 (6 bases). CDR1 and CDR2 from the germline V gene are MDHEN and SYDVKM. V lost 2 bases to trimming and J lost 3 bases, with 14 bases between them. The CDR3 spans 15 residues. CDR3 protein: CASSLPGGFGYEQYF. CDR3 bases: TGTGCCAGCAGTTTACCCGGGGGTTTCGGCTACGAGCAGTACTTC.

A remark on this clonotype: A much larger clone differs from this one at a single base, so this may be a read error. V gene TRBV4-1 combines with J gene TRBJ2-3; D might be TRBD1 or TRBD2, each matching 5 bases. V lost 0 bases, J lost 0 bases, and 13 bases lay in between. The CDR3 extends over 17 amino acids. Germline values: CDR1 MGHRA, CDR2 YSYEKL. CDR3 in amino acids: CASSQDPRDLSTDTQYF. CDR3 nucleotide sequence: TGCGCCAGCAGCCAAGATCCGAGGGACCTTAGCACAGATACGCAGTATTTT.

This chain links TRBV5-1 with TRBJ2-3, with a possible D match to TRBD2 (5 bases). Germline V CDR1 and CDR2: SGHRS, YFSETQ. This CDR3 has 15 amino acids. With 3 bases removed from V and 2 bases from J, the gap between germline ends came to 13 bases. As DNA, the CDR3 is TGCGCCAGCAGCTGGGCCCTCGGGATCACAGATACGCAGTATTTT. It codes for CASSWALGITDTQYF.

The rearrangement uses TRBV6-5 and TRBJ2-5; the match to TRBD1 covers 9 bases. The CDR3 extends over 15 amino acids. Germline lookup yields CDR1 MNHEY and CDR2 SVGAGI. Germline trimming cut 1 base from V and 2 bases from J; bases unmatched to any gene: 2. The CDR3 nucleotides read TGTGCCAGCAGTTACTTTGGGACAGGGCAAGAGACCCAGTACTTC. It translates to CASSYFGTGQETQYF.

The table lists this clonotype with a few counts. The CDR3 loop is CASSQDPDPWGNEQFF. CDR3 sequence (DNA): TGCGCCAGCAGCCAAGATCCGGATCCCTGGGGCAATGAGCAGTTCTTC. The genes are TRBV4-3 and TRBJ2-1, with unresolved D. The CDR3 is 16 amino acids. Per germline, CDR1 LGHNA and CDR2 YSLEER. Trimming removed 0 bases at V and 6 bases at J, with 15 bases between.

The rearrangement links TRBV7-9 to TRBJ1-2; 10 nucleotides agree with TRBD1. Germline CDR1 reads SEHNR; CDR2 reads FQNEAQ (reference sequence). This CDR3 is built from 15 residues. With V trimmed by 0 bases and J by 5 bases, 3 bases remained unmatched. CDR3 DNA: TGTGCCAGCAGCTTAGCCGGGGACAGGGGATATGGCTACACCTTC. The encoded protein is CASSLAGDRGYGYTF.

The chain recombines TRBV28 with TRBJ1-2; D not resolved. Germline V lookup: CDR1 MDHEN, CDR2 SYDVKM. V lost 6 bases and J 9 bases, leaving 23 bases between the germline ends. The CDR3 runs to 15 residues. CDR3 region: CASSPVGISGRSYTF. CDR3 DNA: TGTGCCAGCAGCCCCGTAGGCATATCGGGTAGAAGCTACACCTTC.

The genes are TRBV7-6 and TRBJ2-1, with a possible D match to TRBD2 (5 bases). Trimming pared 5 bases from V and 8 bases from J, leaving 13 bases between. Germline lookup yields CDR1 SGHVS and CDR2 FNYEAQ. The CDR3 is 13 residues long. The CDR3 DNA sequence: TGTGCCAGCAGCCTAGATCGGACTGATGAGCAGTTCTTC. It codes for CASSLDRTDEQFF.

On this clonotype itself: Being one base from a much bigger clone, this may be a read error. This sequence joins TRBV6-4 and TRBJ2-1; D gene unclear. V was shortened by 0 bases and J by 6 bases, with 6 bases between the two germline ends. This CDR3 has 13 amino acids. Germline V lookup: CDR1 MRHNA, CDR2 SNTAGT. The CDR3 region is CASSDSWANEQFF. The CDR3 DNA follows: TGTGCCAGCAGTGACTCGTGGGCCAATGAGCAGTTCTTC.

This chain joins TRBV5-6 and TRBJ2-1; the D call may be TRBD1 or TRBD2 (5 bases each). Trimming removed 4 bases at V and 15 bases at J, with 23 bases between. The CDR3 has 14 amino acids. Germline assignment: CDR1 SGHDT and CDR2 YYEEEE. The CDR3 coding sequence is TGTGCCAGCAGCGATATGTCTTGGGGGAGAACTCCGTTCTTC. It translates to CASSDMSWGRTPFF.

This clonotype appeared many times. V gene TRBV10-3 combines with J gene TRBJ2-1, with TRBD1 matching over 9 bases. Germline CDR1 is ENHRY and CDR2 is SYGVKD. V was pared by 10 bases and J by 9 bases, with 10 bases of the junction left unmatched. The CDR3 is made up of 13 amino acids. CDR3 sequence reads: CATQEQGASEQFF. The CDR3 nucleotides are TGTGCCACTCAGGAACAGGGGGCTAGTGAGCAGTTCTTC.

The chain uses TRBV12-3 or TRBV12-4 and TRBJ2-5; 7 positions match TRBD1. The CDR3 sequence is 13 residues long. The trim removed 10 bases at V and 6 bases at J, leaving 11 bases unmatched. The CDR3 is CATEDRGRKTQYF. The CDR3 nucleotides read TGTGCCACCGAAGATAGGGGGCGGAAGACCCAGTACTTC.

The rearrangement links TRBV7-3 to TRBJ1-1, with a weak D call TRBD1 (5 bases). There are 13 residues in the CDR3. Trimming stripped 3 bases from V and 6 bases from J, with 11 bases between. CDR1 is SGHTA and CDR2 is FQGTGA in the germline V gene. The CDR3 here is CASSFGGSAEAFF. The CDR3 region has the DNA TGTGCCAGCAGCTTTGGGGGTTCGGCTGAAGCTTTCTTT.

V usage is TRBV7-2 and J usage is TRBJ2-5, with D perhaps TRBD1 (7 bases). V dropped 2 bases and J dropped 4 bases, with 14 bases sitting between them. The CDR3 length is 15 residues. The germline V gene encodes CDR1 SGHTA and CDR2 FQGNSA. The DNA of the CDR3 is TGTGCCAGCAGCTTATCGGGCAGGGGGGCAGAGACCCAGTACTTC. Its protein product is CASSLSGRGAETQYF.

This clonotype was picked up a small number of times. The chain combines TRBV20-1 with TRBJ2-1, with D possibly being TRBD2 (6 bases). The germline gives CDR1 DFQATT, CDR2 SNEGSKA (reference sequence). The CDR3 totals 11 residues. Between the trimmed V and J ends, which lost 6 bases and 13 bases, there was a span of 16 bases. The CDR3 sequence is CSAPRTTIQFF. The CDR3 DNA reads as TGCAGTGCCCCCCGGACTACGATTCAGTTCTTC.

This clonotype was found many times. The chain employs TRBV6-5 and TRBJ2-7; D gene ambiguous. This CDR3 is built from 16 residues. The germline V gene has CDR1 MNHEY and CDR2 SVGAGI. V lost 1 base to trimming and J lost 4 bases, with 17 bases between them. This chain's CDR3 is CASSYYLSRRLYEQYF. The CDR3 DNA is TGTGCCAGCAGTTACTACCTAAGCCGTCGCCTGTACGAGCAGTACTTC.

The V and J genes are TRBV20-1 and TRBJ2-7, with 8 bases aligning to TRBD2. Germline CDR1 reads DFQATT; CDR2 reads SNEGSKA (reference sequence). This CDR3 contains 15 residues. V shed 0 bases, J shed 1 base, and the junction held 5 bases outside the gene matches. In DNA, the CDR3 is TGCAGTGCTAGAGATCCAGCGGGGGATTCCTACGAGCAGTACTTC. This translates into CSARDPAGDSYEQYF.

This chain joins TRBV20-1 and TRBJ2-1; perhaps TRBD1 as D (5 bases). The length of the CDR3 is 15 residues. Deletions cut 3 bases from V and 4 bases from J, with 16 bases between. The germline CDR1 and CDR2 sequences are DFQATT and SNEGSKA (reference sequence). In nucleotides, the CDR3 is TGCAGTGCTAGTCGCTGGGGCGGAGTTTACAATGAGCAGTTCTTC. Its protein product is CSASRWGGVYNEQFF.